The rows below give T cell receptor beta chains drawn from one sample of a study of T cell responses to AZD1222 COVID-19 vaccine. The method was immunoSEQ multiplex PCR; TCRdb's version includes in-frame clones alone and lacks a portion of them. Of about 150,000 clones in the sample, more than 80% were seen once. This specimen consisted of peripheral blood, obtained 28 days after the second dose of the MenACWY control vaccine. The origin of the receptors is an adult who received the MenACWY meningococcal vaccine as a control. Each CDR3 is given with its conserved first and last residue.

j_gene	v_gene	CDR3aa
TRBJ2-3	TRBV2	CASRRLAGVQDTQYF
TRBJ2-3	TRBV9	CASSVSGLATGTDTQYF
TRBJ2-2	TRBV7-3	CASSLTGGAGELFF
TRBJ2-7	TRBV28	CASSFQAGNDYEQYF
TRBJ2-1	TRBV11-2	CASSLPYQYNEQFF
TRBJ1-4	TRBV28	CASTLLDGNEKLFF
TRBJ2-3	TRBV7-9	CASGWWGGDTQYF
TRBJ2-2	TRBV24-1	CATSVQHGELFF
TRBJ2-7	TRBV3-1/TRBV3-2	CASSLRWGGRFDEQYF
TRBJ1-6	TRBV25-1	CASSPRGYRHNSPLHF
TRBJ2-5	TRBV12-3/TRBV12-4	CASSVRGLETQYF
TRBJ2-7	TRBV10-3	CAISEKWAGEGEQYF
TRBJ2-7	TRBV19	CASRKSNEQYF
TRBJ2-7	TRBV5-1	CASRQDSYEQYF
TRBJ1-1	TRBV28	CASSHGTGGKAFF
TRBJ1-1	TRBV28	CASTPPGGYTEAFF
TRBJ2-7	TRBV7-3	CASSLQGDSYEQYF
TRBJ2-7	TRBV24-1	CATSDGRRDEQYF
TRBJ1-6	TRBV5-4	CASSSTDSPLHF
TRBJ2-1	TRBV19	CASRPNPGTKGSATDEQFF
TRBJ1-4	TRBV2	CASSEGLGVNEKLFF
TRBJ2-4	TRBV28	CASSWRTGGAKNIQYF
TRBJ2-5	TRBV10-2	CASGPRGSRSETQYF
TRBJ2-5	TRBV24-1	CATSDTRLAGGETQYF
TRBJ1-2	TRBV19	CATKVQYTGDNYGYTF
TRBJ1-1	TRBV28	CASSLPGTGLNTEAFF
TRBJ1-5	TRBV28	CASSFGRAFNQPQHF
TRBJ2-1	TRBV28	CASSSEARDRGRREFF
TRBJ1-4	TRBV28	CASRGRGTGSNEKLFF
TRBJ2-7	TRBV3-1/TRBV3-2	CASSLLATGLREQYF
TRBJ2-1	TRBV7-9	CASSLVGAANEQFF
TRBJ2-1	TRBV7-3	CASSDGLLNEQFF
TRBJ1-1	TRBV19	CASSITGGGMNTETFF
TRBJ2-7	TRBV7-6	CASSRLGQGANSPEQYF
TRBJ1-5	TRBV10-2	CASSESVRNQPQHF
TRBJ1-4	TRBV6-1	CASSEAPFNEKLFF
TRBJ2-2	TRBV27	CASHDRAVGELFF